This T cell receptor beta chain came from a study of CD8+ T cells in alopecia areata. At the level of the study: Treatment of the treated patients consisted of oral tofacitinib, 5 to 10 mg twice daily. Notes on the study in general: Especially in alopecia totalis/universalis, lesional scalp showed greater clonality than normal scalp did.

From germline, CDR1 is SEHNR and CDR2 FQNEAQ (reference sequence). The ends were cut back, 2 bases at V and 2 bases at J, with 14 bases in the middle. The CDR3 runs 16 residues. Documented treatment: oral pan-JAK inhibitor, 5-10 mg twice daily. This clone appeared a few times. Antigen: not known. Reverse transcribed after extraction, RNA yielded cDNA as the sequencing template. Generated by immunoSEQ multiplex PCR, the TCRdb table keeps only in-frame clones and is missing some. The data show 190,000 or so clones, about 60% seen once. The sequences come from CD8+ T cells sorted from blood, collected at week 24, from a patient treated with tofacitinib. V usage is TRBV7-9 and J usage is TRBJ2-3, with D maybe TRBD1 (6 bases). The origin of this receptor is a human donor with alopecia areata. The CDR3 nucleotides are TGTGCCAGCAGCTTAAGGGACAAGGGGGACACAGATACGCAGTATTTT. Translation gives CASSLRDKGDTDTQYF. The full variable domain, its missing parts supplied by reference TRBV7-9 and TRBJ2-3, is DTGVSQNPRHKITKRGQNVTFRCDPISEHNRLYWYRQTLGQGPEFLTYFQNEAQLEKSRLLSDRFSAERPKGSFSTLEIQRTEQGDSAMYLCASSLRDKGDTDTQYFGPGTRLTVL.